This TCR beta chain is from a study of beta chain features in type 1 diabetes. Study-level results: Type 1 diabetes patients showed fewer insertions and more deletions at VDJ junctions. With patients and controls alike, PCR might favor shorter templates to an equal degree. Among patients with Type 1 diabetes, TCRB CDR3s were moderately but significantly shorter in every one of the four CD4+ subsets.

This CDR3 region has 13 residues. V was cut by 0 bases and J by 14 bases, with 14 bases left in between. Germline lookup yields CDR1 MNHEY and CDR2 SVGAGI. A few counts support this clone. Its specificity is not known. Expressed TCRB transcripts got sequenced, as all isolated RNA was reverse transcribed. Using immunoSEQ multiplex PCR, the repertoire was profiled, and TCRdb retains in-frame clones only, with some absent. This repertoire shows over 200,000 clones, roughly 10% found once; its top ten account for about 0.018%. The rearrangement joins TRBV6-5 to TRBJ2-1; D is perhaps TRBD1 (6 bases). Sequenced input: naive CD4+ T cells from blood. This sequence originates from a young man with type 1 diabetes. CDR3 DNA: TGTGCCAGCAGTTACTCGGGTGGGGGCAAAGAGTTCTTC. As protein: CASSYSGGGKEFF.